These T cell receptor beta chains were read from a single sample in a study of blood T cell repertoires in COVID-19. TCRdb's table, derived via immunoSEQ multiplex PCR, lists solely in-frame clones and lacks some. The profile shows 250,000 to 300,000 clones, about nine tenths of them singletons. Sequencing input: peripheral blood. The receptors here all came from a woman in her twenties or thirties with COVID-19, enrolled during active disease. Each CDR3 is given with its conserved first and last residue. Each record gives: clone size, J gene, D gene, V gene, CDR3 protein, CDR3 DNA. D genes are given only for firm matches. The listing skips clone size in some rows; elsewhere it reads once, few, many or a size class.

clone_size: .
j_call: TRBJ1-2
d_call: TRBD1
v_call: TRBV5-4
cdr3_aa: CASSLGGTGNVYGYTF
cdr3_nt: TGTGCCAGCAGCTTGGGGGGGACAGGGAATGTCTATGGCTACACCTTC

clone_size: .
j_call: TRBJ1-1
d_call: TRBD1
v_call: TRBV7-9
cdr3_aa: CASSIRQGNTEAFF
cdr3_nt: TGTGCCAGCAGCATACGACAGGGGAACACTGAAGCTTTCTTT

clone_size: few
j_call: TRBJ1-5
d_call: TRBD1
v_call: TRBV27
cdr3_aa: CASRGQGGQPQHF
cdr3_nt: TGTGCCAGCAGAGGACAGGGAGGCCAGCCCCAGCATTTT

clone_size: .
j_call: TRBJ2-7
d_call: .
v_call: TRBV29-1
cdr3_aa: CSVIPWEGAYEQYF
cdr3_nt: TGCAGCGTTATACCCTGGGAAGGGGCCTACGAGCAGTACTTC

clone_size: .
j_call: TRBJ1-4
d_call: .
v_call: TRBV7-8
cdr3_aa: CASSPGTPGEKLFF
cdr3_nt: TGTGCCAGCAGCCCCGGGACTCCTGGAGAAAAACTGTTTTTT

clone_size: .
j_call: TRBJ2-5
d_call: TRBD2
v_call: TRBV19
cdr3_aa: CASRSGGRETQYF
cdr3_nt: TGTGCCAGTAGATCGGGAGGTAGGGAGACCCAGTACTTC

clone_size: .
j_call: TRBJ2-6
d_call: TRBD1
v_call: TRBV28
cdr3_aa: CASSETGRSGANVLTF
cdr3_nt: TGTGCCAGCAGCGAGACAGGGCGCTCTGGGGCCAACGTCCTGACTTTC

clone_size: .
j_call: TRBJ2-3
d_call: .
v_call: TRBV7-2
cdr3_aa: CASSLDGGGTDTQYF
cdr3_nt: TGTGCCAGCAGCTTAGACGGAGGGGGCACAGATACGCAGTATTTT

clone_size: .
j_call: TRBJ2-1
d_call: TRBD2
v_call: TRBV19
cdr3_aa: CASSRGVGRGAYNEQFF
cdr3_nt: TGTGCCAGTAGTCGAGGTGTTGGGCGGGGGGCCTACAATGAGCAGTTCTTC

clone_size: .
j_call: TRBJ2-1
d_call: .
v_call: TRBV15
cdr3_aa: CATSRAGTLNYNEQFF
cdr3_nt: TGTGCCACCAGCAGAGCCGGGACTTTAAATTACAATGAGCAGTTCTTC

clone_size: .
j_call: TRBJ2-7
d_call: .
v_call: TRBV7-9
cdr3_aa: CASSLGGVTYEQYF
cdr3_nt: TGTGCCAGCAGCTTAGGCGGGGTGACCTACGAGCAGTACTTC

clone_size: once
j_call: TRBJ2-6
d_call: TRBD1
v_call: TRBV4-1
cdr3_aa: CASSVPRDRSGANVLTF
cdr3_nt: TGCGCCAGCAGCGTTCCCCGGGACAGGTCTGGGGCCAACGTCCTGACTTTC

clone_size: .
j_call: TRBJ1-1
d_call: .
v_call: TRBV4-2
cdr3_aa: CASSPFGQMNTEAFF
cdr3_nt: TGTGCCAGCAGCCCCTTTGGCCAGATGAACACTGAAGCTTTCTTT

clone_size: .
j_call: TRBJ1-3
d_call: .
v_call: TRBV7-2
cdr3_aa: CASSLIWGAGNTIYF
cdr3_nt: TGTGCCAGCAGCTTAATATGGGGGGCTGGAAACACCATATATTTT

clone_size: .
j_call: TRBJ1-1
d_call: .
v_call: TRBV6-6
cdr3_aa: CASSYSSPGYTEAFF
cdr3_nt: TGTGCCAGCAGTTACTCGAGCCCAGGCTACACTGAAGCTTTCTTT

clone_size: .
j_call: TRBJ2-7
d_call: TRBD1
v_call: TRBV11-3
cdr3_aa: CASSPGDRGEEQYF
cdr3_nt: TGTGCCAGCAGCCCTGGGGACAGGGGGGAGGAGCAGTACTTC

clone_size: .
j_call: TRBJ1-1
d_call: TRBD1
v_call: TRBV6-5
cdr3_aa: CASQRDRGTEAFF
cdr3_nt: TGTGCCAGCCAGCGGGACAGGGGTACTGAAGCTTTCTTT